This T cell receptor beta chain originates from a study of spatial heterogeneity in lung cancer. Study summary: Combinations of a unique TCR and a UMI were tallied in raw reads, and on average each appeared more than ten times.

TCRdb fed the 5' RACE reads into MiXCR, producing one record per CDR3 protein. The table lists around 23,000 distinct CDR3 sequences, about 4.6% of them singletons. This clonotype was recorded many times. Described time point: sample taken at primary tumor resection. Sequencing of whole RNA from tumor, nontumor lung or frozen PBMC involved no sorting. The donor group consisted of around 66 patients who had untreated, early-stage non-small cell lung cancer. CDR1 and CDR2 (germline): SQVTM, ANQGSEA. Trimming stripped 6 bases from V and 6 bases from J, with 12 bases between. CDR3 length equals 12 residues.

This sample comprised PBMCs, obtained at surgery. The V and J genes are TRBV29-1 and TRBJ2-1, with D tentatively TRBD1 (5 bases). This receptor was identified in a male donor with early-stage non-small cell lung cancer. The CDR3 DNA reads TGCAGCGTACGCACAGGTGCCAATGAGCAGTTCTTC. It is translated as CSVRTGANEQFF.